The 5 T cell receptor beta chains below all came from one sample that was sequenced in a study of blood T cell repertoires in COVID-19. Only in-frame clones appear in the TCRdb table, and some are missing; sequencing was by immunoSEQ multiplex PCR. The sample holds hundreds of thousands of clones, 90% seen once. Sample: PBMCs or T cells enriched from blood (not recorded which). Every receptor here comes from a woman aged 18-29 years with acute COVID-19.

The chain uses TRBV5-6 and TRBJ2-7; D is perhaps TRBD1 (5 bases). CDR1 and CDR2 from the germline V gene are SGHDT and YYEEEE. The V gene lost 2 bases and the J gene lost 6 bases, with 24 bases spanning the gap. The CDR3 spans 17 residues. The CDR3, as DNA: TGTGCCAGCAGCTTAGGACCCCCGGGCCAAACAGGAATCGAGCAGTACTTC. This sequence encodes CASSLGPPGQTGIEQYF.

The chain combines TRBV20-1 with TRBJ2-1; 10 bases are a match to TRBD2. The CDR3 has 13 amino acids. Germline CDR1 and CDR2: DFQATT and SNEGSKA (reference sequence). V was pared by 3 bases and J by 10 bases, with 6 bases of the junction left unmatched. CDR3 nucleotides: TGCAGTGCTAGTCCAGCGGGAGGGCGCGAGCAGTTCTTC. Amino acid sequence: CSASPAGGREQFF.

The chain couples TRBV5-1 to TRBJ1-3; D might be TRBD1 (6 bases). Between the trimmed V and J ends, which lost 2 bases and 5 bases, there was a span of 14 bases. The CDR3 consists of 15 residues. CDR1 and CDR2 from the germline V gene are SGHRS and YFSETQ. The CDR3 loop is CASSFGQGMRNTIYF. The CDR3 coding sequence is TGCGCCAGCAGCTTCGGGCAGGGGATGCGAAACACCATATATTTT.

The chain joins TRBV18 to TRBJ2-1; D possibly corresponds to TRBD1 (5 bases). Trimming took 3 bases from V and 7 from J, leaving 13 bases between them. This CDR3 contains 14 residues. Germline loops: CDR1 KGHSH, CDR2 LQKENI. This chain's CDR3 is CASSPGPGRNEQFF. The CDR3 bases are TGTGCCAGCTCACCCGGGCCAGGGCGAAATGAGCAGTTCTTC.

The rearrangement links TRBV7-9 to TRBJ2-3; D is possibly TRBD2 (7 bases). Trimming pared 5 bases from V and 4 bases from J, leaving 19 bases between. Germline V gene data show CDR1 as SEHNR and CDR2 as FQNEAQ (reference sequence). This CDR3 spans 16 amino acids. The CDR3 spells CASSLGGRERADTQYF. Here the CDR3 DNA reads TGTGCCAGCAGCCTCGGGGGGCGGGAGAGGGCAGATACGCAGTATTTT.